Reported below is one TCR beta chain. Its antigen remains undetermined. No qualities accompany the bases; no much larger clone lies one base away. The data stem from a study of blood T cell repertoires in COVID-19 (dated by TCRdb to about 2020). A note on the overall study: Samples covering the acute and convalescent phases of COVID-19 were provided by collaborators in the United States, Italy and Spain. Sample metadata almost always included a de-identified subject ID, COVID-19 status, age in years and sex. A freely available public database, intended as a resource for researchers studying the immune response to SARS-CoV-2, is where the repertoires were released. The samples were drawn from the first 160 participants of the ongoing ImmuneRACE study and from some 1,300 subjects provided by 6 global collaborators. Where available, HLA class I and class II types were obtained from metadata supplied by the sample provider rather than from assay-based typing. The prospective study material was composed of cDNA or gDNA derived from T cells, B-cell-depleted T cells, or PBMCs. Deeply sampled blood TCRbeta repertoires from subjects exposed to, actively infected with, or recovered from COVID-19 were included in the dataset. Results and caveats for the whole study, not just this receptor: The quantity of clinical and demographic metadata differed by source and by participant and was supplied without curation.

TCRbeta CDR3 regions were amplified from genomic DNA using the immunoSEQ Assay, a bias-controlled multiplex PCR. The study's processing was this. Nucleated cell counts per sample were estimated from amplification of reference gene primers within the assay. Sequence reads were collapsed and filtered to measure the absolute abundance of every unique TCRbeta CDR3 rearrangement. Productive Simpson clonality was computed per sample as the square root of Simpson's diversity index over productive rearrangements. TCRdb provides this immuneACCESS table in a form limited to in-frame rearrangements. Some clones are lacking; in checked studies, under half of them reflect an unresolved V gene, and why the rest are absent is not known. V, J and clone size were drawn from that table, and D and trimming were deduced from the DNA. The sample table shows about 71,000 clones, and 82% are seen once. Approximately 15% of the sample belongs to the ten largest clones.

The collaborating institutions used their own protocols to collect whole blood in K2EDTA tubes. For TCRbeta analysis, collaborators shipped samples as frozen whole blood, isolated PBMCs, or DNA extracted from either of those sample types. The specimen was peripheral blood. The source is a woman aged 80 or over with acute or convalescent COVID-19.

The nucleotides read TGCGCCAGCAGCAACAATAGCGGGAGCTCCTACGAGCAGTACTTC. This codes for CASSNNSGSSYEQYF. Recombination connected TRBV5-1 to TRBJ2-7; the junction holds 9 bases that match TRBD2. The CDR3 contains 15 residues, cysteine and phenylalanine counted. Only the CDR3 portion is preserved as DNA: 45 bases, with reading frame beginning at the first base. Compared with germline, V lacks 4 bases and J lacks 0 bases; bases without a gene match: 5. The germline V gene supplies CDR1 SGHRS and CDR2 YFSETQ. The CDR3 plus the reference TRBV5-1 and TRBJ2-7 genes for the other parts give the full variable domain: KAGVTQTPRYLIKTRGQQVTLSCSPISGHRSVSWYQQTPGQGLQFLFEYFSETQRNKGNFPGRFSGRQFSNSRSEMNVSTLELGDSALYLCASSNNSGSSYEQYFGPGTRLTVT.